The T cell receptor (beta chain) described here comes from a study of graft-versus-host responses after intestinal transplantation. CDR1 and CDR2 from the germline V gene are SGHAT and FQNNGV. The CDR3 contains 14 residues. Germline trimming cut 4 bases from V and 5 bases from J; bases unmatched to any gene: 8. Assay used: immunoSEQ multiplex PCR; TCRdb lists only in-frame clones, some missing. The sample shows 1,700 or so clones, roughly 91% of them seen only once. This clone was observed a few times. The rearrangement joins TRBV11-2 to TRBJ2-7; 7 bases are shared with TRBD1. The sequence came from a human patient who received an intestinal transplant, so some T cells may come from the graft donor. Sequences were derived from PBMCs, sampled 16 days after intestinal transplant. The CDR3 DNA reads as TGTGCCAGCAGCTCCGTCTGGGGGACAGACGAGCAGTACTTC. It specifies CASSSVWGTDEQYF.